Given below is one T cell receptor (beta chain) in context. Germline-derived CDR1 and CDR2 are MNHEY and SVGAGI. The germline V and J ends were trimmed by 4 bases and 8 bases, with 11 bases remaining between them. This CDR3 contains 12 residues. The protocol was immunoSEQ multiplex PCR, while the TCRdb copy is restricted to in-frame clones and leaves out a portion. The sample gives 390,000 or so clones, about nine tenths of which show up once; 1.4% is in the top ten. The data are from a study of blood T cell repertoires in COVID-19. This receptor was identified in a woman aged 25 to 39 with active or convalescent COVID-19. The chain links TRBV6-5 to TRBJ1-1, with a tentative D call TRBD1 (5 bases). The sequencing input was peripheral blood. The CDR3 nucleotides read TGTGCCAGCAGTTCGACAGAGCTCGAAGCTTTCTTT. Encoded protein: CASSSTELEAFF.